The sequence of this T cell receptor (beta chain) was determined in a study of Ad26.COV2.S vaccination and SARS-CoV-2 variants. The assay was immunoSEQ multiplex PCR, and TCRdb's table has in-frame clones only and misses some. The sample records about 400,000 clones, roughly nine tenths being singletons. The treatment here: 15 to 20 received Ad26.COV2.S at low or high dose, single or two shots; roughly five received placebo; per-sample allocation not given. On day 63 after the first injection, vaccine and placebo recipients gave samples. The CDR3 length is 14 residues. The germline V gene encodes CDR1 SNHLY and CDR2 FYNNEI. Trimming stripped 6 bases from V and 0 bases from J, with 12 bases between.

This clonotype originated in a person aged 18-60 years who received the Ad26.COV2.S COVID-19 vaccine or a placebo. The rearrangement links TRBV2 to TRBJ2-7, with D possibly being TRBD1 (6 bases). Specimen: peripheral blood, collected in a trial of Ad26.COV2.S vaccine versus placebo. This CDR3 reads CASRLTGHSYEQYF. The CDR3 coding sequence is TGTGCCAGCAGGTTGACAGGTCACTCCTACGAGCAGTACTTC.